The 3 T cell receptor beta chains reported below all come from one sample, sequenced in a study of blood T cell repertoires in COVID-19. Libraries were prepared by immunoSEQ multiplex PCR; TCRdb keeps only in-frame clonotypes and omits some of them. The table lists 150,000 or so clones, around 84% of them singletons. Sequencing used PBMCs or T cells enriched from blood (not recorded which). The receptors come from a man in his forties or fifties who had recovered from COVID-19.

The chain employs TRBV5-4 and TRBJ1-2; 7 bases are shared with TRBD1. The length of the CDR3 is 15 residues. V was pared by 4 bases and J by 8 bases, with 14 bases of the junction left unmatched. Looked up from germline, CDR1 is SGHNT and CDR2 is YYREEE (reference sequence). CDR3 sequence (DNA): TGTGCCAGCAGCCTCCGAGGGGGCCTCCTGGAGGGCTACACCTTC. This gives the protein CASSLRGGLLEGYTF.

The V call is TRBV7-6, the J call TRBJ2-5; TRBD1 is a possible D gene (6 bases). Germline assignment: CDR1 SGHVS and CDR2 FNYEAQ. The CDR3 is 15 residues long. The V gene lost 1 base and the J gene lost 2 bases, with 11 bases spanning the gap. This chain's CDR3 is CASSLVTGTQETQYF. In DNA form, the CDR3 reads TGTGCCAGCAGCTTAGTTACCGGGACACAAGAGACCCAGTACTTC.

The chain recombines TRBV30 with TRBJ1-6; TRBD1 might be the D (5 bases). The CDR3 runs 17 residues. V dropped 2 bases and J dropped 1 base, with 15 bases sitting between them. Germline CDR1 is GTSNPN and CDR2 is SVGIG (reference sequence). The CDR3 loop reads CAWSLQVLSSYNSPLHF. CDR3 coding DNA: TGTGCCTGGAGTTTACAGGTACTCTCTTCCTATAATTCACCCCTCCACTTT.